The clone carrying this T cell receptor beta chain was counted between two and nine times. Its antigen is undetermined. These data come from a study of breast tumors, draining lymph nodes, adjacent tissues. CDR1 and CDR2 (germline): SGHNT, YYREEE (reference sequence). The CDR3 consists of 15 residues. Trimming cost V 1 base and J 4 bases, with 14 bases left between them. Samples came from axillary lymph nodes draining the breast cancer. MiXCR, run by TCRdb on the multiplex PCR reads, gives a single entry per CDR3 protein. The sample records about 130,000 distinct CDR3 sequences, around 20% being singletons. Findings of the study overall: Luminal-like breast cancer showed significantly higher tumor–nontumor repertoire similarity than basal-like. The data were judged consistent with most tumor T cells coming from lymph node and expanding in tumor. The lymph node origin of tumor T cells was framed as consistent with a hypothesis, not demonstrated. Compared with lymph nodes, tumors were less diverse; compared with nontumor tissue, more.

The chain employs TRBV5-4 and TRBJ1-2; maybe TRBD1 (5 bases). The sequence was obtained from a female donor with breast cancer. Some clones in this sample may be carry-over from other donors' samples. The sequenced material came from axillary lymph node tissue. The CDR3 sequence is CASSLSLGGAYGYTF. The CDR3 region has the DNA TGTGCCAGCAGCTTGTCCTTAGGAGGGGCCTATGGCTACACCTTC.